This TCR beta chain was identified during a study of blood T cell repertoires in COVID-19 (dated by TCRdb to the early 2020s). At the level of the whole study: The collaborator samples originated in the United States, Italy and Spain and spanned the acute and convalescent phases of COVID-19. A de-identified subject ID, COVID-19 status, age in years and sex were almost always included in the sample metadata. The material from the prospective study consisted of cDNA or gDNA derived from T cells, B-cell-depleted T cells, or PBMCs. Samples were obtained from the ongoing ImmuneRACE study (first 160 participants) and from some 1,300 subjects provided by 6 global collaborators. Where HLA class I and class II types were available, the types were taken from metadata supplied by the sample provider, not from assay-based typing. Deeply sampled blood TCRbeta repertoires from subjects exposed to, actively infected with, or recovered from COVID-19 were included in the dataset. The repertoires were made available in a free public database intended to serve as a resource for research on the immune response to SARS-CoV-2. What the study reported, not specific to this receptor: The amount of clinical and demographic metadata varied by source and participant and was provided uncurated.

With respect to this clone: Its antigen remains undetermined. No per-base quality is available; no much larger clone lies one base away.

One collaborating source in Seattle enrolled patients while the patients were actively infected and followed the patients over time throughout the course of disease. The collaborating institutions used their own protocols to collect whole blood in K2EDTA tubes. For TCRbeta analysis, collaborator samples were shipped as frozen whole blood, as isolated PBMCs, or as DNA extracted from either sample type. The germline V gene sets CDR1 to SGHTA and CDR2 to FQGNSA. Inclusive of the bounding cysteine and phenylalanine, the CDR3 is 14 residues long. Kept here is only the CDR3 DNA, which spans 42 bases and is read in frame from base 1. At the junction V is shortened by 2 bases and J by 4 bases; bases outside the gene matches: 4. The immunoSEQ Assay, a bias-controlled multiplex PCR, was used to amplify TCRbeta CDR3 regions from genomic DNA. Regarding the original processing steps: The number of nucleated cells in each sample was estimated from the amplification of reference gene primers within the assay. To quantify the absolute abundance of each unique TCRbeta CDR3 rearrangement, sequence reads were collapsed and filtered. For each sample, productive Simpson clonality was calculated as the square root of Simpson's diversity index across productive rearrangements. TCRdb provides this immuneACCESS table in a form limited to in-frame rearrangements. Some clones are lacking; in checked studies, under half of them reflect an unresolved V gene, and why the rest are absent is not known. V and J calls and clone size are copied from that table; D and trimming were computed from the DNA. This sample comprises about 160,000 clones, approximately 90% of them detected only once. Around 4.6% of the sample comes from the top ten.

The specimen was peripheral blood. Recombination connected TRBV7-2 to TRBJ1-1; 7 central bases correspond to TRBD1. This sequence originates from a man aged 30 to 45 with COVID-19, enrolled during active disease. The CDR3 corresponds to CASSLNRGFTEAFF. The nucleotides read TGTGCCAGCAGCTTAAACAGGGGTTTCACTGAAGCTTTCTTT.